This TCR beta chain was sequenced during a study of blood T cell repertoires in COVID-19. Study overall: The United States, Italy and Spain provided the acute and convalescent COVID-19 samples.

Profiled with immunoSEQ multiplex PCR; TCRdb holds only in-frame clones, not every one. This repertoire shows about 160,000 clones, about four fifths found once; its top ten account for around 13%. Per germline, CDR1 SGDLS and CDR2 YYNGEE. The CDR3 extends over 16 amino acids. The junction had 5 bases not matched to a gene; V was cut back by 0 bases and J by 0 bases. The chain employs TRBV9 and TRBJ2-5; 7 nucleotides match TRBD2. The sample taken for sequencing was peripheral blood. This TCR came from an elderly woman with acute or convalescent COVID-19. The CDR3 nucleotides are TGTGCCAGCAGCGTAGGGCTAGCGGCCAACCAAGAGACCCAGTACTTC. As protein: CASSVGLAANQETQYF.